Listed below are T cell receptor beta chains from one sample, sequenced in a study of blood T cell repertoires in COVID-19. Some clones are missing from TCRdb's copy, which holds only in-frame ones; the method was immunoSEQ multiplex PCR. The sample comprises 100,000 to 150,000 clones, just over 85% of which are singletons, and 0.88% rests with the top ten. Specimen: peripheral blood. The receptor set was obtained from a woman in her forties or fifties with active or convalescent COVID-19. Both conserved end residues are part of each CDR3. A D gene is named only where the DNA matches it firmly. Some rows mark clone size as missing; the rest say once, few, many or name a class of expanded clone.

v_gene: TRBV10-3; d_gene: NA; abundance: NA; j_gene: TRBJ2-1; CDR3nt: TGTGCCATCACCGACGGGGTAGATGAGCAGTTCTTC; CDR3aa: CAITDGVDEQFF
v_gene: TRBV27; d_gene: NA; abundance: NA; j_gene: TRBJ1-1; CDR3nt: TGTGCCAGCAGTCTAATACCGACAGTCCTGAACACTGAAGCTTTCTTT; CDR3aa: CASSLIPTVLNTEAFF
v_gene: TRBV19; d_gene: TRBD2; abundance: once; j_gene: TRBJ2-7; CDR3nt: TGTGCCAGTAGTGTGGGGGGACTAGCGGGAGTCGAGCAGTACTTC; CDR3aa: CASSVGGLAGVEQYF
v_gene: TRBV28; d_gene: TRBD1; abundance: NA; j_gene: TRBJ1-5; CDR3nt: TGTGCCAGCACCTTTCTGTCAGGGGGTAATCAGCCCCAGCATTTT; CDR3aa: CASTFLSGGNQPQHF
v_gene: TRBV7-8; d_gene: TRBD2; abundance: NA; j_gene: TRBJ2-1; CDR3nt: TGTGCCAGCAGCTTAGTGGGACTAGGGTACAATGAGCAGTTCTTC; CDR3aa: CASSLVGLGYNEQFF
v_gene: TRBV6-2/TRBV6-3; d_gene: TRBD2; abundance: NA; j_gene: TRBJ2-7; CDR3nt: TGTGCCAGCAGCCTAGCGGGGCTCTACGAGCAGTACTTC; CDR3aa: CASSLAGLYEQYF
v_gene: TRBV14; d_gene: TRBD2; abundance: NA; j_gene: TRBJ2-2; CDR3nt: TGTGCCAGCAGCCAAGAACCGGGAGGGAGTAACACCGGGGAGCTGTTTTTT; CDR3aa: CASSQEPGGSNTGELFF
v_gene: TRBV10-3; d_gene: NA; abundance: NA; j_gene: TRBJ2-3; CDR3nt: TGTGCCATCAGTGACGGTAGGGGGAAAGATACGCAGTATTTT; CDR3aa: CAISDGRGKDTQYF
v_gene: TRBV19; d_gene: NA; abundance: NA; j_gene: TRBJ2-2; CDR3nt: TGTGCCAGTAGTCCTGGACAGTTGGCTGGGGAGCTGTTTTTT; CDR3aa: CASSPGQLAGELFF
v_gene: TRBV27; d_gene: TRBD2; abundance: few; j_gene: TRBJ2-1; CDR3nt: TGTGCCAGCAGTTCCGGACTAGCGGGGAGATACAATGAGCAGTTCTTC; CDR3aa: CASSSGLAGRYNEQFF
v_gene: TRBV13; d_gene: TRBD2; abundance: NA; j_gene: TRBJ2-5; CDR3nt: TGTGCCAGCAGCGGGGCCGGAGCGGGAGTTGCCGAGACCCAGTACTTC; CDR3aa: CASSGAGAGVAETQYF
v_gene: TRBV5-1; d_gene: NA; abundance: NA; j_gene: TRBJ1-4; CDR3nt: TGCGCCAGCAGCTTGGGGCGCGAGGGTGAAAAACTGTTTTTT; CDR3aa: CASSLGREGEKLFF
v_gene: TRBV14; d_gene: TRBD2; abundance: NA; j_gene: TRBJ2-2; CDR3nt: TGTGCCAGCAGCCGCACCGGGACGGGAGGGCCCCCCACCGGGGAGCTGTTTTTT; CDR3aa: CASSRTGTGGPPTGELFF
v_gene: TRBV11-2; d_gene: TRBD2; abundance: once; j_gene: TRBJ2-4; CDR3nt: TGTGCCAGCAGACTAGCGGGAGGAAGTAACATTCAGTACTTC; CDR3aa: CASRLAGGSNIQYF
v_gene: TRBV4-3; d_gene: NA; abundance: NA; j_gene: TRBJ2-2; CDR3nt: TGCGCCAGCAGCCAATTGACCGGGACCGGGGAGCTGTTTTTT; CDR3aa: CASSQLTGTGELFF
v_gene: TRBV2; d_gene: NA; abundance: NA; j_gene: TRBJ1-4; CDR3nt: TGTGCCAGCACAGATTTGCGGGGGGAAAAACTGTTTTTT; CDR3aa: CASTDLRGEKLFF
v_gene: TRBV18; d_gene: NA; abundance: NA; j_gene: TRBJ2-1; CDR3nt: TGTGCCAGCTCGTCGGGCAATGAGCAGTTCTTC; CDR3aa: CASSSGNEQFF
v_gene: TRBV3-1/TRBV3-2; d_gene: TRBD1; abundance: NA; j_gene: TRBJ2-7; CDR3nt: TGTGCCAGCAGCCGCGGGACAGGGGTCGAGCAGTACTTC; CDR3aa: CASSRGTGVEQYF
v_gene: TRBV11-2; d_gene: NA; abundance: NA; j_gene: TRBJ2-2; CDR3nt: TGTGCCAGCAGCTTAACAGGGATCACCGGGGAGCTGTTTTTT; CDR3aa: CASSLTGITGELFF
v_gene: TRBV10-3; d_gene: NA; abundance: NA; j_gene: TRBJ1-4; CDR3nt: TGTGCCACCCAACGGACAGCGACTAATGAAAAACTGTTTTTT; CDR3aa: CATQRTATNEKLFF
v_gene: TRBV28; d_gene: NA; abundance: NA; j_gene: TRBJ1-6; CDR3nt: TGTGCCAGCAGTCTGACAGATAGTCCCCTCCACTTT; CDR3aa: CASSLTDSPLHF
v_gene: TRBV27; d_gene: NA; abundance: NA; j_gene: TRBJ2-5; CDR3nt: TGTGCCAGCAGCCGCGGCCAGTACCAAGAGACCCAGTACTTC; CDR3aa: CASSRGQYQETQYF
v_gene: TRBV7-6; d_gene: TRBD2; abundance: NA; j_gene: TRBJ2-1; CDR3nt: TGTGCCAGCAGCCCCGGGACTAGCGGGGGGAATGAGCAGTTCTTC; CDR3aa: CASSPGTSGGNEQFF
v_gene: TRBV28; d_gene: NA; abundance: once; j_gene: TRBJ2-3; CDR3nt: TGTGCCAGCAGTTTATACCGGGAAAGCACAGATACGCAGTATTTT; CDR3aa: CASSLYRESTDTQYF
v_gene: TRBV5-1; d_gene: TRBD1; abundance: NA; j_gene: TRBJ2-7; CDR3nt: TGCGCCAGCAGCCCGGGACAGCTCTACGAGCAGTACTTC; CDR3aa: CASSPGQLYEQYF
v_gene: TRBV6-1; d_gene: NA; abundance: NA; j_gene: TRBJ1-2; CDR3nt: TGTGCCAGCAGTGAACTAACAGCTAACTATGGCTACACCTTC; CDR3aa: CASSELTANYGYTF
v_gene: TRBV4-2; d_gene: NA; abundance: NA; j_gene: TRBJ1-5; CDR3nt: TGTGCCAGCAGCCAAGACGGAGCGGGGGCCTTCGGTCAGCCCCAGCATTTT; CDR3aa: CASSQDGAGAFGQPQHF